Ten or more counts support the clone carrying this T cell receptor (beta chain). This entry is derived from a study of metastatic and nonmetastatic thyroid tumors. Via MiXCR, TCRdb re-called the PCR reads. The sample has roughly 20,000 clones; around 18% are singletons. All patients were untreated before thyroid surgery. J gave up 4 bases and V 0 bases, and 4 bases lay outside the gene matches. CDR1 and CDR2 (germline): SEHNR, FQNEAQ (reference sequence). The CDR3 is made up of 15 amino acids. The sequence derives from a male donor with papillary thyroid cancer or a benign thyroid nodule (not recorded which). Some clones in this sample may be carry-over from other donors' samples. Sequenced sample: blood. This chain uses TRBV7-9 with TRBJ1-1; 8 bases match TRBD1. The CDR3 DNA follows: TGTGCCAGCAGCTTAGCGCAGGGGGCGATCACTGAAGCTTTCTTT. Its translation is CASSLAQGAITEAFF.